Listed below are T cell receptor beta chains from one sample, sequenced in a study of T-cell reconstitution after alpha-beta-depleted transplantation in children. TCRdb independently ran MiXCR on the PCR reads; one entry per CDR3 protein. Here the sample spans about 980,000 distinct CDR3 sequences, less than 30% being singletons. Sequencing was performed on PBMCs, mostly from graft donor cells, taken 360 days after TCRalphabeta/CD19-depleted stem cell transplant. The source of these receptors is a boy under two years old who had a stem cell transplant for SCID, so the T cells may come from the graft donor. CDR3s include the opening cysteine and the closing phenylalanine or tryptophan. A D gene is named only where the DNA matches it firmly. Size is stated for part of the rows, as once, few or many counts, or as a class when the clone is expanded.

V	length	J	size	D	CDR3	DNA
TRBV5-1	13	TRBJ1-4	NA	TRBD1	CASSTGVNEKLFF	TGCGCCAGCAGCACAGGGGTTAATGAAAAACTGTTTTTT
TRBV29-1	13	TRBJ2-7	NA	NA	CSVTGRFSYEQYF	TGCAGCGTTACCGGACGGTTCTCCTACGAGCAGTACTTC
TRBV6-1	15	TRBJ2-2	NA	NA	CASSKRGPHTGELFF	TGTGCCAGCAGCAAGAGGGGACCTCACACCGGGGAGCTGTTTTTT
TRBV20-1	15	TRBJ2-4	few	NA	CSARRSPQHKNIQYF	TGCAGTGCTAGACGCTCGCCTCAACACAAAAACATTCAGTACTTC
TRBV12-3/TRBV12-4	14	TRBJ2-7	few	TRBD1	CASRMRGQSYEQYF	TGTGCCAGCAGGATGAGGGGGCAGTCCTACGAGCAGTACTTC
TRBV6-5	13	TRBJ2-7	NA	NA	CASSYTVSYEQYF	TGTGCCAGCAGTTATACGGTCTCCTACGAGCAGTACTTC
TRBV6-2/TRBV6-3	16	TRBJ2-2	few	TRBD1	CASSYFGTGNTGELFF	TGTGCCAGCAGTTACTTTGGGACAGGGAACACCGGGGAGCTGTTTTTT
TRBV5-1	14	TRBJ2-5	few	NA	CASSFVGDRQTQYF	TGCGCCAGCAGCTTTGTCGGGGACCGACAGACCCAGTACTTC
TRBV7-7	15	TRBJ2-1	NA	NA	CASSPRGSVKNEQFF	TGTGCCAGCAGCCCCCGGGGTAGCGTGAAGAATGAGCAGTTCTTC
TRBV15	13	TRBJ1-1	few	NA	CATSSSKNTEAFF	TGTGCCACCTCGAGCTCCAAAAACACTGAAGCTTTCTTT
TRBV12-3/TRBV12-4	14	TRBJ2-4	few	NA	CASSLVQVMGIQYF	TGTGCCAGCAGTTTAGTGCAGGTTATGGGCATTCAGTACTTC
TRBV30	12	TRBJ1-5	few	NA	CAWSAEDQPQHF	TGTGCCTGGAGTGCGGAGGATCAGCCCCAGCATTTT
TRBV20-1	16	TRBJ2-3	few	TRBD2	CSARPRLAGGRDTQYF	TGCAGTGCTAGACCCCGACTAGCGGGGGGCAGAGATACGCAGTATTTT
TRBV29-1	12	TRBJ2-5	NA	NA	CSVGARQETQYF	TGCAGCGTTGGGGCCCGTCAAGAGACCCAGTACTTC
TRBV7-2	14	TRBJ1-2	NA	TRBD1	CASSVGQGAWGYTF	TGTGCCAGCAGCGTGGGACAGGGGGCGTGGGGCTACACCTTC
TRBV18	15	TRBJ1-3	few	NA	CASSPRQVSGNTIYF	TGTGCCAGCTCACCCCGACAGGTCTCTGGAAACACCATATATTTT
TRBV5-4	15	TRBJ2-5	NA	NA	CASSYRWTDQETQYF	TGTGCCAGCAGCTATAGGTGGACAGACCAAGAGACCCAGTACTTC
TRBV6-5	15	TRBJ2-6	NA	NA	CASSYVSSGANVLTF	TGTGCCAGCAGTTACGTGAGCTCTGGGGCCAACGTCCTGACTTTC
TRBV10-3	13	TRBJ1-5	few	NA	CATRGSDNQPQHF	TGTGCCACCAGGGGAAGTGACAATCAGCCCCAGCATTTT
TRBV2	12	TRBJ2-5	NA	NA	CASMLGLKTQYF	TGTGCCAGCATGCTAGGTCTGAAGACCCAGTACTTC
TRBV9	15	TRBJ2-3	NA	NA	CASSVAAREADTQYF	TGTGCCAGCAGCGTAGCTGCCAGGGAGGCAGATACGCAGTATTTT
TRBV12-3/TRBV12-4	16	TRBJ1-2	NA	TRBD1	CASSLRDRMGSYGYTF	TGTGCCAGCAGCCTGAGGGACAGGATGGGAAGCTATGGCTACACCTTC
TRBV2	13	TRBJ1-3	NA	NA	CASSARTGNTIYF	TGTGCCAGCAGTGCCAGGACGGGGAACACCATATATTTT
TRBV5-1	16	TRBJ2-3	few	NA	CASSFDSQSSTDTQYF	TGCGCCAGCAGCTTCGACTCTCAGTCTAGCACAGATACGCAGTATTTT
TRBV4-1	16	TRBJ1-2	NA	NA	CASSQGPVGVGYGYTF	TGCGCCAGCAGCCAGGGCCCAGTCGGGGTTGGCTATGGCTACACCTTC
TRBV5-1	14	TRBJ2-5	NA	NA	CASSPGVTQETQYF	TGCGCCAGCAGCCCCGGGGTAACGCAAGAGACCCAGTACTTC
TRBV5-1	14	TRBJ2-5	few	TRBD1	CASSARQGKETQYF	TGCGCCAGCAGCGCGAGACAGGGTAAAGAGACCCAGTACTTC
TRBV24-1	13	TRBJ2-2	few	NA	CATSGANTGELFF	TGTGCCACCAGCGGGGCGAACACCGGGGAGCTGTTTTTT
TRBV7-6	14	TRBJ2-4	many	TRBD1	CASSSSTGENIQYF	TGTGCCAGCAGCTCCTCCACAGGGGAAAACATTCAGTACTTC
TRBV5-1	15	TRBJ2-5	NA	NA	CASSLGVAHQETQYF	TGCGCCAGCAGCTTGGGGGTAGCGCACCAAGAGACCCAGTACTTC
TRBV30	12	TRBJ2-3	NA	NA	CAWSRVLSTQYF	TGTGCCTGGAGTCGGGTATTGAGTACGCAGTATTTT
TRBV25-1	12	TRBJ2-3	NA	NA	CASASSTDTQYF	TGTGCCAGCGCGTCTAGCACAGATACGCAGTATTTT
TRBV6-1	17	TRBJ2-7	NA	TRBD2	CASSLGLGPKSSYEQYF	TGTGCCAGCAGTCTCGGACTAGGCCCCAAGAGCTCCTACGAGCAGTACTTC
TRBV20-1	15	TRBJ2-7	NA	NA	CSARDWGNAAYEQYF	TGCAGTGCTAGAGATTGGGGGAACGCCGCCTACGAGCAGTACTTC
TRBV11-2	17	TRBJ2-5	few	TRBD2	CASSLRLAGGGGETQYF	TGTGCCAGCAGCTTAAGACTAGCGGGGGGAGGTGGAGAGACCCAGTACTTC
TRBV4-1	17	TRBJ2-3	NA	NA	CASSPPRSPGLTDTQYF	TGCGCCAGCAGCCCCCCCCGGAGTCCCGGCCTAACAGATACGCAGTATTTT
TRBV28	15	TRBJ2-5	few	TRBD1	CASSPYRGRQETQYF	TGTGCCAGCAGTCCCTACAGGGGTCGACAAGAGACCCAGTACTTC
TRBV29-1	13	TRBJ2-3	NA	NA	CSDKRGVGDTQYF	TGCAGCGACAAAAGGGGGGTTGGAGATACGCAGTATTTT
TRBV4-1	15	TRBJ2-1	few	TRBD2	CASRPPSGERGEQFF	TGCGCCAGCAGACCCCCTAGCGGGGAACGTGGTGAGCAGTTCTTC
TRBV20-1	13	TRBJ1-1	NA	NA	CSASALPNTEAFF	TGCAGTGCCAGCGCACTCCCAAACACTGAAGCTTTCTTT
TRBV7-2	13	TRBJ2-3	NA	TRBD2	CASSPTGLAFQYF	TGTGCCAGCAGCCCCACTGGACTAGCGTTTCAGTATTTT
TRBV7-6	17	TRBJ2-1	few	NA	CASSLESGTASYNEQFF	TGTGCCAGCAGCTTGGAGTCCGGGACTGCTTCCTACAATGAGCAGTTCTTC
TRBV9	13	TRBJ2-3	NA	NA	CASSVAPSDTQYF	TGTGCCAGCAGCGTAGCCCCCTCAGATACGCAGTATTTT
TRBV29-1	14	TRBJ2-1	few	TRBD1	CSVPSGGAKGPKFF	TGCAGCGTCCCTTCAGGGGGCGCAAAGGGACCCAAGTTCTTC
TRBV12-3/TRBV12-4	12	TRBJ2-3	few	NA	CASTYITDTQYF	TGTGCCAGCACTTATATCACAGATACGCAGTATTTT
TRBV12-3/TRBV12-4	11	TRBJ2-3	few	NA	CASSPQGAQYF	TGTGCCAGCAGTCCCCAGGGAGCGCAGTATTTT
TRBV7-8	17	TRBJ1-1	once	TRBD1	CASSSILLDRGNTEAFF	TGTGCCAGCAGCTCGATCCTTCTCGACAGGGGGAACACTGAAGCTTTCTTT
TRBV12-3/TRBV12-4	17	TRBJ2-1	NA	TRBD2	CASSSQGLAGPYNEQFF	TGTGCCAGCAGTTCCCAGGGACTAGCGGGGCCATACAATGAGCAGTTCTTC
TRBV7-2	16	TRBJ1-6	few	NA	CASSGTTGTHNSPLHF	TGTGCCAGCAGCGGAACTACCGGGACTCATAATTCACCCCTCCACTTT
TRBV6-1	15	TRBJ2-5	NA	NA	CASSRSRGPEETQYF	TGTGCCAGCAGCCGATCCCGGGGCCCCGAAGAGACCCAGTACTTC
TRBV10-3	14	TRBJ1-5	few	NA	CAISLTGGLQPQHF	TGTGCCATCAGTTTGACAGGAGGGCTGCAGCCCCAGCATTTT
TRBV5-1	17	TRBJ2-1	NA	NA	CASSLGPTPEGRAKQFF	TGCGCCAGCAGCTTGGGCCCGACGCCAGAGGGGCGAGCAAAGCAGTTCTTC
TRBV6-5	15	TRBJ1-6	NA	NA	CASSYSDTPRAPLHF	TGTGCCAGCAGTTACTCTGACACCCCCAGGGCACCCCTCCACTTT
TRBV5-4	13	TRBJ1-2	few	NA	CASSLDRAQSYTF	TGTGCCAGCAGCTTGGACAGGGCGCAAAGCTACACCTTC
TRBV15	16	TRBJ2-7	few	NA	CATSRGEGWTPYEQYF	TGTGCCACCAGCAGAGGTGAAGGGTGGACCCCCTACGAGCAGTACTTC
TRBV24-1	18	TRBJ2-3	NA	TRBD1	CATSVSRGQGAPTDTQYF	TGTGCCACCAGTGTCTCCCGAGGACAGGGGGCGCCGACAGATACGCAGTATTTT
TRBV9	14	TRBJ2-7	NA	NA	CASSVGGGGSEQYF	TGTGCCAGCAGCGTAGGAGGGGGAGGGAGCGAGCAGTACTTC
TRBV12-3/TRBV12-4	16	TRBJ2-7	NA	TRBD2	CASSIYGGGHSYEQYF	TGTGCCAGCAGTATCTATGGCGGGGGGCACTCCTACGAGCAGTACTTC